This T cell receptor beta chain is from a study of T cell responses to AZD1222 COVID-19 vaccine. The protocol was immunoSEQ multiplex PCR, while the TCRdb copy is restricted to in-frame clones and leaves out a portion. The table has about 150,000 clones, about nine tenths seen once. CDR1 and CDR2 (germline): MDHEN, SYDVKM. Germline trimming cut 4 bases from V and 2 bases from J; bases unmatched to any gene: 4. CDR3 size: 16 residues. The table lists this clone with a few counts. Its specificity is unknown. Findings of the study overall: Repertoires were collected only later (after the peak T cell response had occurred). With two AZD1222 doses given, Spike-specific TCR breadth and depth both rose. Distributed over spike, vaccine-associated CD4 TCRs predominated at 160-218 and 743-854.

This sequence originates from an adult who received the AZD1222 COVID-19 vaccine. This rearrangement joins TRBV28 to TRBJ2-1; TRBD2 aligns across 11 bases. Sequencing was performed on peripheral blood, taken 28 days after the second AZD1222 dose. The CDR3 region has the DNA TGTGCCAGCAGTTCAGCTAGCGGGGGGACCTACAATGAGCAGTTCTTC. This gives the protein CASSSASGGTYNEQFF.